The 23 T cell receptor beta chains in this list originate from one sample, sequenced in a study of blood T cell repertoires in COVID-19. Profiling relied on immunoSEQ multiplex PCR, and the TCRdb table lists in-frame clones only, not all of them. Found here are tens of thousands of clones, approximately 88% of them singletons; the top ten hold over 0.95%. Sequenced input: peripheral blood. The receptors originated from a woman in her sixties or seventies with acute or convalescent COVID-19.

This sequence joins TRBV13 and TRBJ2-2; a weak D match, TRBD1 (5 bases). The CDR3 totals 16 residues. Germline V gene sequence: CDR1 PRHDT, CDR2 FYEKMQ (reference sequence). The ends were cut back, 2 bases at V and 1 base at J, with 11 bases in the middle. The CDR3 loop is CASSLWIGQNTGELFF. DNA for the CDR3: TGTGCCAGCAGCTTATGGATCGGACAGAACACCGGGGAGCTGTTTTTT.

For the CDR3, the DNA is TGTGCCAGCAGTAAGGACAGGGGCTATGGCTACACCTTC. This gives the protein CASSKDRGYGYTF. The chain recombines TRBV28 with TRBJ1-2; 9 bases fit TRBD1. The junction had 2 bases not matched to a gene; V was cut back by 5 bases and J by 4 bases. There are 13 residues in the CDR3. The germline CDR1 and CDR2 sequences are MDHEN and SYDVKM.

The CDR3 here is CASSSAYWSNQPQHF. CDR3 coding DNA: TGTGCCAGCAGTTCCGCGTATTGGAGCAATCAGCCCCAGCATTTT. The chain combines TRBV6-5 with TRBJ1-5; the D is unclear. V lost 4 bases and J 1 base, leaving 11 bases between the germline ends. This CDR3 is built from 15 residues. Germline CDR1 MNHEY, CDR2 SVGAGI.

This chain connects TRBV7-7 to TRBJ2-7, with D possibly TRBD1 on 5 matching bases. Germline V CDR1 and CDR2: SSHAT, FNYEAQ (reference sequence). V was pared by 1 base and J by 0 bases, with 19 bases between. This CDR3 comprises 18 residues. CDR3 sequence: CASSLVGRAPSYSYEQYV. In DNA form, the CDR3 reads TGTGCCAGCAGCTTAGTAGGCAGGGCCCCTTCTTACTCCTACGAGCAGTACGTC.

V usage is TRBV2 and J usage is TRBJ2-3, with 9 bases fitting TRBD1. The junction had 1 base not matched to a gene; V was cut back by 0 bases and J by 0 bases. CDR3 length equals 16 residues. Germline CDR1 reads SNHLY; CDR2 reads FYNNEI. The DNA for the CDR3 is TGTGCCAGCAGTGAAGCGACAGGGGGTAGCACAGATACGCAGTATTTT. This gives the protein CASSEATGGSTDTQYF.

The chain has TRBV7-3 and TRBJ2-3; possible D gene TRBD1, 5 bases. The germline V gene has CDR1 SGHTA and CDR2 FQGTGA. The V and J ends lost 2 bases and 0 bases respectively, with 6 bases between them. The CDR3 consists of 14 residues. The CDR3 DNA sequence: TGTGCCAGCAGCTTAGACAGAAGCACAGATACGCAGTATTTT. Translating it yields CASSLDRSTDTQYF.

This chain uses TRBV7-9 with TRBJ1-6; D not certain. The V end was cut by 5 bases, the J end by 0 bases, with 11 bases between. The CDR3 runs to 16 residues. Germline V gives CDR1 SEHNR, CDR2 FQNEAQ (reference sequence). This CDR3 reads CASSPGDRSYNSPLHF. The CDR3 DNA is TGTGCCAGCAGCCCAGGTGATCGCTCCTATAATTCACCCCTCCACTTT.

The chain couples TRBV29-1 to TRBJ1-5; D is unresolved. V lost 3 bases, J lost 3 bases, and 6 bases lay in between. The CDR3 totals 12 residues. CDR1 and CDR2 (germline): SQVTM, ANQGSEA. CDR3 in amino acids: CSVEADNQPQHF. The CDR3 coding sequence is TGCAGCGTTGAGGCAGACAATCAGCCCCAGCATTTT.

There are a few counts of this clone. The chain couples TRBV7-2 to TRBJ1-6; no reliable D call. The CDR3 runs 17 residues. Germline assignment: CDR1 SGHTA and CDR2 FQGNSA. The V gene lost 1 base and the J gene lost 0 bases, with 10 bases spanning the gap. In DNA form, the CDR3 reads TGTGCCAGCAGCTTAGTCCGCCCGAGCTCCTATAATTCACCCCTCCACTTT. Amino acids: CASSLVRPSSYNSPLHF.

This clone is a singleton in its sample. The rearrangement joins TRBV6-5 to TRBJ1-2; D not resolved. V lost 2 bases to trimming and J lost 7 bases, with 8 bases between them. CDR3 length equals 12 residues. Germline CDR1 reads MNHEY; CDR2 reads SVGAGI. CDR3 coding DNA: TGTGCCAGCAGTTACCTAGGTGCTGGCTACACCTTC. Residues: CASSYLGAGYTF.

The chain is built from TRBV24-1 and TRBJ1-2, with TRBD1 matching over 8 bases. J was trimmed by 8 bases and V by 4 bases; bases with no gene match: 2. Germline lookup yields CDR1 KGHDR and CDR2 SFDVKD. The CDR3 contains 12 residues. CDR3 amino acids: CATSDPGGGYTF. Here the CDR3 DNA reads TGTGCCACCAGTGACCCAGGGGGCGGCTACACCTTC.

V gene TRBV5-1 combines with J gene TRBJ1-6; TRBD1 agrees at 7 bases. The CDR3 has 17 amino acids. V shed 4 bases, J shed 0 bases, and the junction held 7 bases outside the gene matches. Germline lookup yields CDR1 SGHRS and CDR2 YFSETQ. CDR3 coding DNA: TGCGCCAGCAGCCCGGCGGCAGGGGGCTCCTATAATTCACCCCTCCACTTT. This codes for CASSPAAGGSYNSPLHF.

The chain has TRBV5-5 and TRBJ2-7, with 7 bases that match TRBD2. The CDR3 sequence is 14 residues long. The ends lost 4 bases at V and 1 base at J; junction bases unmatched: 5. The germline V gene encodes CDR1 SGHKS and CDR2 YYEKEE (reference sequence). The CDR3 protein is CASSPGGLSYEQYV. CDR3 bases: TGTGCCAGCAGCCCGGGGGGTTTATCCTACGAGCAGTACGTC.

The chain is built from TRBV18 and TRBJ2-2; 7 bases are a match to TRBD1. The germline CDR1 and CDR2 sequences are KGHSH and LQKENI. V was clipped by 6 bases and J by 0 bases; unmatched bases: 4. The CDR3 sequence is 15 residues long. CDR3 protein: CASSPGQTNTGELFF. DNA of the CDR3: TGTGCCAGCTCGCCGGGACAGACGAACACCGGGGAGCTGTTTTTT.

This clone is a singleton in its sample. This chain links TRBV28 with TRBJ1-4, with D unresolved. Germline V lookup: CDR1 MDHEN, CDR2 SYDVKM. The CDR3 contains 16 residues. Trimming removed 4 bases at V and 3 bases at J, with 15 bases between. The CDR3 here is CASSSGVGYANEKLFF. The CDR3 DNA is TGTGCCAGCAGTTCCGGGGTAGGGTACGCTAATGAAAAACTGTTTTTT.

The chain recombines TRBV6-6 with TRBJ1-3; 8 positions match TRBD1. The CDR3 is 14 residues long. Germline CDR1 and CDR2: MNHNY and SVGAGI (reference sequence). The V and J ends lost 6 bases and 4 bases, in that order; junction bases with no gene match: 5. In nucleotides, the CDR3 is TGTGCCAGCAGGACAGGGGCGGGGGGAAACACCATATATTTT. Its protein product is CASRTGAGGNTIYF.

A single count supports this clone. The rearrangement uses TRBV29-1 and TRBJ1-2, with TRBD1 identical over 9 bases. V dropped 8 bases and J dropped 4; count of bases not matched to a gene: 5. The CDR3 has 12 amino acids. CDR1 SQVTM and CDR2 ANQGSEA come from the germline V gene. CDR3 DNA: TGCAGCTCCCGGGGACAGGGCTATGGCTACACCTTC. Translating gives CSSRGQGYGYTF. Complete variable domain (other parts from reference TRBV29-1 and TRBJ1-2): SAVISQKPSRDICQRGTSLTIQCQVDSQVTMMFWYRQQPGQSLTLIATANQGSEATYESGFVIDKFPISRPNLTFSTLTVSNMSPEDSSIYLCSSRGQGYGYTFGSGTRLTVV.

The CDR3, as DNA: TGCGCCAGCAGCCAAGGTCGACAGGGGCCCTCTGGAAACACCATATATTTT. This sequence encodes CASSQGRQGPSGNTIYF. This chain links TRBV4-1 with TRBJ1-3; TRBD1 agrees at 8 bases. V shed 1 base, J shed 0 bases, and the junction held 5 bases outside the gene matches. Germline V CDR1 and CDR2: MGHRA, YSYEKL. The CDR3 totals 17 residues.

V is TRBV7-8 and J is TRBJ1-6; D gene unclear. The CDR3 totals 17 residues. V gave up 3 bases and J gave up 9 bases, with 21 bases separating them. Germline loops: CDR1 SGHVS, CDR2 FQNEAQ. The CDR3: CASSFISAGQVGSPLHF. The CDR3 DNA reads TGTGCCAGCAGCTTTATTAGTGCTGGCCAGGTGGGTTCACCCCTCCACTTT.

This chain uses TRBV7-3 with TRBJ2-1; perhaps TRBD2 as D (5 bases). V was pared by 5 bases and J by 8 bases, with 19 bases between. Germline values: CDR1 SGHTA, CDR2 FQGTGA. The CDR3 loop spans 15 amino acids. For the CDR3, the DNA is TGTGCCAGCAGCCGGGCGGGCGGCTCTATCGATGAGCAGTTCTTC. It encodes CASSRAGGSIDEQFF.

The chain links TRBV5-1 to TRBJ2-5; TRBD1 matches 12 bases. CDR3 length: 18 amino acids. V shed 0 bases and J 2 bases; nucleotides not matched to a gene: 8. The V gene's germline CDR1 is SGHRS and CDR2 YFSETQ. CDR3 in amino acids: CASSLVGTGGPLQETQYF. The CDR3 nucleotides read TGCGCCAGCAGCTTGGTTGGGACAGGGGGCCCCCTACAAGAGACCCAGTACTTC. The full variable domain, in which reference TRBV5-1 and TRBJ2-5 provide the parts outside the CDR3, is KAGVTQTPRYLIKTRGQQVTLSCSPISGHRSVSWYQQTPGQGLQFLFEYFSETQRNKGNFPGRFSGRQFSNSRSEMNVSTLELGDSALYLCASSLVGTGGPLQETQYFGPGTRLLVL.

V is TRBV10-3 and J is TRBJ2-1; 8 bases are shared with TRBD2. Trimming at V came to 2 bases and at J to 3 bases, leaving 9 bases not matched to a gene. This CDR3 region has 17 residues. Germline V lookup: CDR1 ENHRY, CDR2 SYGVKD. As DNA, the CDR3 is TGTGCCATCAGTGAGGCGGGCCCGGGGGGGGTCTACAATGAGCAGTTCTTC. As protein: CAISEAGPGGVYNEQFF.

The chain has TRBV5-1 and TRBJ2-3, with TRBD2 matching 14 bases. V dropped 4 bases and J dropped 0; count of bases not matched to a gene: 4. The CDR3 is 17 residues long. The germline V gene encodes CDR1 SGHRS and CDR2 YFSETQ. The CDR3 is CASSTGLAGASTDTQYF. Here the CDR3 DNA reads TGCGCCAGCAGCACGGGACTAGCGGGGGCTAGCACAGATACGCAGTATTTT.